This section outlines one T cell receptor (beta chain) sequence together with its context. The table came from immunoSEQ multiplex PCR; TCRdb's copy has only in-frame clones and leaves some out. This table holds about 51,000 clones, about 90% found once. CDR1 and CDR2 from the germline V gene are LNHDA and SQIVND (reference sequence). The CDR3 is 15 amino acids. Trimming took off 5 bases at V and 0 bases at J, with 13 bases between the two ends. This entry comes from a study of control samples from healthy donors and cancer patients. The TCR sequence derives from a man between 45 and 60 years old with head and neck cancer. The sequenced material came from PBMCs. This rearrangement joins TRBV19 to TRBJ1-2; TRBD1 might be the D (6 bases). The CDR3, as DNA: TGTGCCAGTAGTGCCCGGACAGATACTAACTATGGCTACACCTTC. Translating gives CASSARTDTNYGYTF. Filled out from reference TRBV19 and TRBJ1-2, the complete variable domain reads DGGITQSPKYLFRKEGQNVTLSCEQNLNHDAMYWYRQDPGQGLRLIYYSQIVNDFQKGDIAEGYSVSREKKESFPLTVTSAQKNPTAFYLCASSARTDTNYGYTFGSGTRLTVV.